This entry lists 21 T cell receptor beta chains sequenced from one sample in a study of CD8 T cells in ankylosing spondylitis. TCRdb re-called the 5' RACE reads through MiXCR, storing one row per CDR3 protein. This table has around 250,000 distinct CDR3 sequences, around 10% appearing once. The specimen was blood, either unsorted or a sorted T cell fraction (not recorded which). The source is a male donor with ankylosing spondylitis or in good health (not recorded which).

V and J are TRBV5-1 and TRBJ1-3, with D unclear. The CDR3 is made up of 16 amino acids. With 4 bases removed from V and 0 bases from J, the gap between germline ends came to 14 bases. Germline CDR1 SGHRS, CDR2 YFSETQ. In DNA form, the CDR3 reads TGCGCCAGCAGCGAGGGCGGAGCTGCCTCTGGAAACACCATATATTTT. Residues: CASSEGGAASGNTIYF.

The CDR3: CASSQEWPGRTDTQYF. The CDR3 DNA sequence: TGCGCCAGCAGCCAAGAATGGCCAGGGCGAACAGATACGCAGTATTTT. J is TRBJ2-3 and V is TRBV4-1; tentative D call: TRBD1 (5 bases). V was clipped by 0 bases and J by 3 bases, with 13 bases between them. The CDR3 is made up of 16 amino acids. Germline loops: CDR1 MGHRA, CDR2 YSYEKL.

V usage is TRBV3-1 and J usage is TRBJ1-1; 7 bases map to TRBD1. CDR1 and CDR2 from the germline V gene are LGHDT and YNNKEL (reference sequence). The CDR3 sequence is 14 residues long. V lost 5 bases and J lost 6; bases outside the gene matches: 9. The DNA of the CDR3 is TGTGCCAGCAGCAACGTAGACAGGGAGGCTGAAGCTTTCTTT. Its translation: CASSNVDREAEAFF. Looking up the rest from reference TRBV3-1 and TRBJ1-1 gives the full variable domain: DTAVSQTPKYLVTQMGNDKSIKCEQNLGHDTMYWYKQDSKKFLKIMFSYNNKELIINETVPNRFSPKSPDKAHLNLHINSLELGDSAVYFCASSNVDREAEAFFGQGTRLTVV.

This clonotype was counted a few times. This rearrangement joins TRBV2 to TRBJ2-2; either TRBD1 or TRBD2 may fit D (5 bases each). V lost 8 bases, J lost 3 bases, and 13 bases lay in between. Per germline, CDR1 SNHLY and CDR2 FYNNEI. CDR3 length: 14 amino acids. CDR3 nucleotide sequence: TGTGCCAGCGGCCGGGACGGATACACCGGGGAGCTGTTTTTT. This translates into CASGRDGYTGELFF.

This clonotype was observed many times. The chain links TRBV12-3 or TRBV12-4 to TRBJ1-5; the D gene is possibly TRBD1 (5 bases). This CDR3 is built from 13 residues. Trimming removed 6 bases at V and 3 bases at J, with 9 bases between. CDR3: CASRPGLNQPQHF. The CDR3 coding sequence is TGTGCCAGCAGGCCGGGGCTCAATCAGCCCCAGCATTTT.

The CDR3 protein is CASRDYQITDTQYF. The DNA of the CDR3 is TGTGCCAGCAGGGACTACCAAATCACAGATACGCAGTATTTT. The chain combines TRBV6-1 with TRBJ2-3, with TRBD2 as a possible D gene (6 bases). Germline V gene data show CDR1 as MNHNS and CDR2 as SASEGT. The CDR3 runs to 14 residues. Trimming left V 6 bases short and J 2 bases short, with 12 bases between.

This clonotype was detected many times. The J gene is TRBJ2-3, the V gene TRBV15; D remains ambiguous. V was trimmed by 1 base and J by 3 bases, leaving 8 bases between them. The CDR3 totals 14 residues. Germline assignment: CDR1 LNHNV and CDR2 YYDKDF (reference sequence). This CDR3 is CATSRGGETDTQYF. For the CDR3, the DNA is TGTGCCACCAGCAGAGGAGGAGAAACAGATACGCAGTATTTT. Supplemented by reference TRBV15 and TRBJ2-3, the full variable domain reads DAMVIQNPRYQVTQFGKPVTLSCSQTLNHNVMYWYQQKSSQAPKLLFHYYDKDFNNEADTPDNFQSRRPNTSFCFLDIRSPGLGDTAMYLCATSRGGETDTQYFGPGTRLTVL.

The rearrangement links TRBV11-1 to TRBJ2-2, with no clear D. The CDR3 is 15 amino acids. The V end was cut by 1 base, the J end by 4 bases, with 10 bases between. The germline CDR1 and CDR2 sequences are SGHAT and FQDESV (reference sequence). The CDR3, as DNA: TGTGCCAGCAGCTTAGGGGCGGCGCGCACCGGGGAGCTGTTTTTT. Its translation is CASSLGAARTGELFF.

This clonotype was detected ten times or more. The chain couples TRBV5-5 to TRBJ2-1; D is uncertain. Deletions cut 2 bases from V and 8 bases from J, with 8 bases between. Germline CDR1 reads SGHKS; CDR2 reads YYEKEE (reference sequence). CDR3 size: 12 residues. This chain's CDR3 is CASSFGSYEQFF. CDR3 bases: TGTGCCAGCAGCTTTGGTTCTTATGAGCAGTTCTTC.

This clonotype was recorded at least ten times. V and J are TRBV5-1 and TRBJ2-1; D gene uncertain. The ends were cut back, 0 bases at V and 7 bases at J, with 11 bases in the middle. The germline V gene has CDR1 SGHRS and CDR2 YFSETQ. The CDR3 extends over 14 amino acids. The CDR3 sequence: CASSLGPPINEQFF. For the CDR3, the DNA is TGCGCCAGCAGCTTGGGTCCCCCAATAAATGAGCAGTTCTTC. Full variable domain (outside the CDR3, taken from reference TRBV5-1 and TRBJ2-1): KAGVTQTPRYLIKTRGQQVTLSCSPISGHRSVSWYQQTPGQGLQFLFEYFSETQRNKGNFPGRFSGRQFSNSRSEMNVSTLELGDSALYLCASSLGPPINEQFFGPGTRLTVL.

This clonotype was counted many times. V gene TRBV5-1 combines with J gene TRBJ1-2; 7 bases are shared with TRBD1. CDR1 and CDR2 from the germline V gene are SGHRS and YFSETQ. This CDR3 has 14 residues. The J segment lost 7 bases and the V segment lost 4 bases, leaving 10 bases of the junction unmatched. CDR3 DNA sequence: TGCGCCAGCAGCACCCAGGGCGCAGGGGGTGGCTACACCTTC. This gives the protein CASSTQGAGGGYTF.

This clonotype was detected many times. The V gene is TRBV20-1, the J gene TRBJ1-2; no definite D call. The V and J ends lost 0 bases and 4 bases respectively, with 15 bases between them. The CDR3 spans 15 residues. CDR1 is DFQATT and CDR2 is SNEGSKA in the germline V gene (reference sequence). This CDR3 is CSARDTAPGGYGYTF. CDR3 nucleotides: TGCAGTGCTAGAGATACGGCACCCGGAGGCTATGGCTACACCTTC.

This clonotype has only a few counts. V is TRBV5-1 and J is TRBJ1-6; no clear D. CDR3 length: 15 residues. Germline CDR1 reads SGHRS; CDR2 reads YFSETQ. V was clipped by 3 bases and J by 8 bases, with 15 bases between them. DNA for the CDR3: TGCGCCAGCAGCTGCGAAGTGGCATCGGATTCACCCCTCCACTTT. It is translated as CASSCEVASDSPLHF.

This clonotype was seen at least ten times. The rearrangement joins TRBV5-5 to TRBJ1-5; no clear D gene. Trimming removed 1 base from V and 0 bases from J, with 8 bases in between. Germline-derived CDR1 and CDR2 are SGHKS and YYEKEE (reference sequence). The CDR3 is made up of 15 amino acids. The CDR3 DNA reads TGTGCCAGCAGCTTGTCCGGGAATAGCAATCAGCCCCAGCATTTT. Translating gives CASSLSGNSNQPQHF.

This clonotype was counted many times. The chain recombines TRBV19 with TRBJ1-1; D may be TRBD1 (5 bases). The V gene's germline CDR1 is LNHDA and CDR2 SQIVND (reference sequence). V dropped 3 bases and J dropped 4 bases, with 12 bases sitting between them. The CDR3 runs 14 residues. The CDR3 loop is CASSIPGRATEAFF. The CDR3 nucleotides read TGTGCCAGTAGTATTCCGGGCAGGGCCACTGAAGCTTTCTTT.

The chain joins TRBV10-3 to TRBJ2-2, with TRBD2 identical over 8 bases. The CDR3 runs to 16 residues. After removal of 3 bases from V and 0 bases from J, the junction contained 3 bases not matched to a gene. The germline gives CDR1 ENHRY, CDR2 SYGVKD. The DNA of the CDR3 is TGTGCCATCAGTGACCCTAGCGGGTCGAACACCGGGGAGCTGTTTTTT. The encoded protein is CAISDPSGSNTGELFF.

This clonotype was detected many times. The CDR3 protein is CASSLGGYQETQYF. DNA for the CDR3: TGTGCCAGCAGCCTTGGGGGGTACCAAGAGACCCAGTACTTC. The genes are TRBV12-3 or TRBV12-4 and TRBJ2-5; a possible D gene is TRBD2 (6 bases). The CDR3 is made up of 14 amino acids. V was shortened by 6 bases and J by 0 bases, with 11 bases between the two germline ends.

This clonotype was seen only a few times. This chain uses TRBV7-9 with TRBJ2-3; D uncertain. Deletions cut 4 bases from V and 0 bases from J, with 5 bases between. CDR3 size: 13 residues. Germline V gene data show CDR1 as SEHNR and CDR2 as FQNEAQ (reference sequence). CDR3 DNA sequence: TGTGCCAGCAGCTACACTAGCACAGATACGCAGTATTTT. The encoded protein is CASSYTSTDTQYF.

This clonotype was counted at least ten times. The chain combines TRBV29-1 with TRBJ2-7; unclear D gene. Between the trimmed V and J ends, which lost 4 bases and 2 bases, there was a span of 6 bases. Germline lookup yields CDR1 SQVTM and CDR2 ANQGSEA. This CDR3 is built from 11 residues. CDR3 amino acids: CSVGGTYEQYF. The CDR3 coding sequence is TGCAGCGTTGGTGGCACCTACGAGCAGTACTTC.

This clonotype is a singleton in its sample. As DNA, the CDR3 is TGCAGTGCTAGGGCCACTAGCGGGGGTGAGGTCGAGCAGTACTTC. Encoded protein: CSARATSGGEVEQYF. The chain links TRBV20-1 to TRBJ2-7; 11 nucleotides match TRBD2. The ends lost 3 bases at V and 6 bases at J; junction bases unmatched: 10. The germline V gene has CDR1 DFQATT and CDR2 SNEGSKA (reference sequence). This CDR3 spans 15 amino acids.

This clonotype occurred many times. This CDR3 reads CASSSYSRPNAQSSYNEQFF. The DNA for the CDR3 is TGTGCCAGCAGTTCCTATAGTCGGCCAAATGCGCAGAGCTCCTACAATGAGCAGTTCTTC. The chain uses TRBV6-2 or TRBV6-3 and TRBJ2-1; no clear D. CDR3 length: 20 amino acids. Trimming pared 4 bases from V and 0 bases from J, leaving 25 bases between. Germline values: CDR1 MNHEY, CDR2 SVGEGT.